Below, one TCR beta chain is given with its context. The sample holds a few counts of this clone. There is no known antigen for this receptor. No quality values exist for individual bases; no much larger clone is one base distant. Explained via the paper, the time point label denotes: baseline before oral tofacitinib. Lesional scalp punch biopsies and peripheral blood were obtained from alopecia areata patients. PBMCs were isolated by density centrifugation and stained for CD3, CD4 and CD8, after which CD4+ and CD8+ T cells were sorted on a FACSAria. V drops 1 base and J drops 2 bases, leaving 9 bases in between. For CDR1 and CDR2, the germline V gene lists SNHLY and FYNNEI. Taken from cysteine to phenylalanine, the CDR3 has 15 residues. CDR3 DNA is the only sequence kept; it has 45 bases, read in frame from the first base. Libraries were prepared through the immunoSEQ multiplex PCR assay. To provide template for TCR sequencing, every sample had RNA extracted and reverse transcribed into cDNA. First-strand cDNA was synthesized using SuperScript III with a 2:1 mix of oligo-dT and random hexamers. A synthetic immune receptor repertoire was used to assess amplification bias, and residual bias was removed computationally. The published analysis was carried out like this. Raw reads were preprocessed to remove errors, and CDR3 was defined by IMGT conventions from the conserved cysteine to phenylalanine. Clonality was calculated as 1 minus Shannon entropy normalized by log2 of the number of productive unique TCRs. Whether each scalp clone was CD4 or CD8 was inferred by checking scalp TCRbeta sequences against the CD4 and CD8 repertoires from sorted blood. Sourced from immuneACCESS, this table was stored by TCRdb with only in-frame sequences that have V and J called. A share of the clones is absent; for the studies checked, an unresolved V gene accounts for under half, and the remainder has no known explanation. V and J calls and clone size are given by that table; D and trimming were obtained from the DNA. This sample comprises about 140,000 clones, around 60% of them detected only once. Roughly 6.5% of the sample belongs to the ten largest clones.

The data were obtained in a study of CD8+ T cells in alopecia areata listed by TCRdb under 2018. Broadly, across the study: Treated patients were enrolled in an open-label pilot trial of oral tofacitinib at 5 to 10 mg twice daily for moderate-to-severe alopecia areata. Tofacitinib was administered for 6 to 18 months, and 6 months of follow-up off drug were then conducted to assess delayed response and recurrence. To study T cell clonal expansion in alopecia areata, the researchers applied high-throughput TCRbeta sequencing to both the C3H/HeJ mouse model and human patients. Human TCRbeta sequencing covered scalp tissue and sorted CD4+ and CD8+ peripheral blood T cells from patchy and totalis/universalis alopecia areata patients and healthy controls. Tofacitinib-treated patients had biopsies at baseline and at 4 and 24 weeks of treatment, with a later scalp biopsy in several patients. Clonality in the scalp was compared among normal scalp (n=4), patchy alopecia areata scalp (n=8), and alopecia totalis/universalis scalp (n=8). RNA was extracted with the PAXgene miRNA kit for fixed scalp, the miRNeasy kit for PBMCs, and the RNeasy kit for mouse skin. immunoSEQ multiplex PCR using 35 Vbeta forward primers and 13 Jbeta reverse primers was used to amplify TCRbeta CDR3 regions. On the study overall, not on this receptor specifically: Unlike mouse skin, which is dominated by gammadelta T cells, normal human skin has resident alphabeta T cells that are also sequenced, and this complicates analysis of the scalp TCR repertoire. Shared TCR sequences between patients were less evident than in mice, which may be partly attributable to HLA diversity in the patient population. Compared with normal scalp, lesional scalp had higher clonality and more expanded CD8+ clones, particularly in alopecia totalis/universalis, a pattern that suggests antigenic drive.

The TCR sequence derives from a human donor with alopecia areata. The source was CD4+ T cells sorted from blood, collected at week 0. The chain links TRBV2 with TRBJ2-1; the D gene cannot be resolved beyond TRBD1 or TRBD2, each matching 5 bases. The encoded CDR3 is CASSEERGAYNEQFF. The DNA sequence is as follows: TGTGCCAGCAGTGAAGAGAGGGGCGCCTACAATGAGCAGTTCTTC.